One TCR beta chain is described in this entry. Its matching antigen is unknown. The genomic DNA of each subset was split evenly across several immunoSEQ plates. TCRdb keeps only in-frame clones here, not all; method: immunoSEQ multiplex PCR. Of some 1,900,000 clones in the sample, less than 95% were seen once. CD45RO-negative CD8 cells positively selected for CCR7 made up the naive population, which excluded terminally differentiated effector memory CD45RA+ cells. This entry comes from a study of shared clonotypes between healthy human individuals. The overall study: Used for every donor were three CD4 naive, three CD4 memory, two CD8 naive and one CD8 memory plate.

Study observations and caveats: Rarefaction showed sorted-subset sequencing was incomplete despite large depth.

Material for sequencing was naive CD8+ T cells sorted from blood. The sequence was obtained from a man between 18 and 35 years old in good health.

The CDR3 loop is CASTALAGGITDTQYF. The CDR3 region has the DNA TGTGCCAGCACCGCCCTAGCGGGGGGCATCACAGATACGCAGTATTTT. This sequence joins TRBV2 and TRBJ2-3; 11 nucleotides align to TRBD2. Germline V lookup: CDR1 SNHLY, CDR2 FYNNEI. The CDR3 consists of 16 residues. Trimming cost V 7 bases and J 2 bases; bases outside gene matches: 8.